What follows are 22 T cell receptor beta chains derived from one specimen sequenced in a study of synovial regulatory T cells in juvenile arthritis. The repertoire was sequenced with immunoSEQ multiplex PCR; TCRdb's copy has only in-frame clones and lacks some. Here the sample table reports 7,500 to 10,000 clones. Sequences were obtained from Treg cells from blood. The subset was: remaining (HLA-DR-negative) circulating blood Treg cells. These receptors were taken from a donor younger than 35 with juvenile idiopathic arthritis.

The gene calls are TRBV28 and TRBJ1-6. Looked up from germline, CDR1 is MDHEN and CDR2 is SYDVKM. CDR3 length: 13 amino acids. No DNA is recorded. The CDR3 reads CASSLVPGSPLHF. The full variable domain, completed using reference TRBV28 and TRBJ1-6, is DVKVTQSSRYLVKRTGEKVFLECVQDMDHENMFWYRQDPGLGLRLIYFSYDVKMKEKGDIPEGYSVSREKKERFSLILESASTNQTSMYLCASSLVPGSPLHFGNGTRLTVT.

The genes are TRBV5-1 and TRBJ1-4; the TRBD1 assignment by TCRdb is unverifiable without DNA. The CDR3 spans 15 residues. The DNA is not on file. Germline lookup yields CDR1 SGHRS and CDR2 YFSETQ. This CDR3 reads CASSLAPGTNEKLFF.

The chain recombines TRBV7-6 with TRBJ2-2; as DNA is missing, the TRBD2 call by TCRdb cannot be tested. The CDR3 covers 11 residues. The coding DNA is unavailable. Germline V gene sequence: CDR1 SGHVS, CDR2 FNYEAQ. CDR3 region: CASSLGWKLFF.

V usage is TRBV30 and J usage is TRBJ1-1. In germline, CDR1 is GTSNPN, CDR2 SVGIG (reference sequence). This CDR3 spans 11 amino acids. No DNA sequence is on record. The CDR3 loop reads CAWRGYTEAFF.

This chain uses TRBV29-1 with TRBJ1-1; TCRdb selects TRBD1, and the lack of DNA leaves this call unchecked. The CDR3 contains 14 residues. The protein alone is recorded here. From germline, CDR1 is SQVTM and CDR2 ANQGSEA. This CDR3 is CSVEETGPGAEAFF.

The chain carries TRBV4-1 and TRBJ2-3. CDR1 and CDR2 (germline): MGHRA, YSYEKL. This CDR3 is 16 amino acids long. No DNA has been recorded. CDR3 sequence reads: CASSQGFRTFTDTQYF.

This chain uses TRBV2 with TRBJ2-1. The CDR3 is 11 amino acids. The entry carries no DNA sequence. Germline values: CDR1 SNHLY, CDR2 FYNNEI. CDR3 region: CASSQLREQFF.

The V gene is TRBV19, the J gene TRBJ1-1; TCRdb names TRBD1, which stays unverified in the absence of DNA. There are 18 residues in the CDR3. No DNA was logged. Germline loops: CDR1 LNHDA, CDR2 SQIVND (reference sequence). CDR3 loop: CASSMSGRQGAGDTEAFF.

This sequence joins TRBV28 and TRBJ2-7. The germline CDR1 and CDR2 sequences are MDHEN and SYDVKM. CDR3 size: 14 residues. No DNA sequence was recorded. CDR3 region: CASSFRQGGNEQYF.

V gene TRBV5-4 combines with J gene TRBJ2-1; TCRdb reports TRBD2, a call that lacks DNA to check it against. The V gene's germline CDR1 is SGHNT and CDR2 YYREEE (reference sequence). This CDR3 comprises 14 residues. Nucleotide data are not available. The CDR3 here is CASRPGTIYNEQFF.

This chain connects TRBV9 to TRBJ1-4; TCRdb selects TRBD1, and the lack of DNA leaves this call unchecked. The germline V gene has CDR1 SGDLS and CDR2 YYNGEE. The CDR3 length is 14 residues. Nucleotide data are not available. CDR3 protein: CASSPGQGGEKLFF.

The genes are TRBV5-4 and TRBJ1-2. This CDR3 region has 13 residues. Nucleotide data are not available. Germline V gene data show CDR1 as SGHNT and CDR2 as YYREEE (reference sequence). The CDR3 loop reads CASSLRGAEGYTF.

The gene calls are TRBV5-1 and TRBJ1-1; with no DNA, the TCRdb D assignment of TRBD1 cannot be verified. CDR3 length: 13 residues. Only the protein is available. Per the germline V gene, CDR1 is SGHRS and CDR2 is YFSETQ. The CDR3 reads CASSLTVRTEAFF.

The chain has TRBV5-6 and TRBJ1-1. The CDR3 covers 15 residues. DNA for this receptor is not on file. Germline CDR1 is SGHDT and CDR2 is YYEEEE. This CDR3 is CASSLARSKGTEAFF.

The chain recombines TRBV7-8 with TRBJ1-2; no DNA is available, so the TRBD1 call from TCRdb remains unchecked. CDR1 and CDR2 (germline): SGHVS, FQNEAQ. The CDR3 has 14 amino acids. No nucleotide data were recorded. CDR3 in amino acids: CASSLDARVHGYTF. The variable domain in full, with the rest retrieved from reference TRBV7-8 and TRBJ1-2, is GAGVSQSPRYKVAKRGQDVALRCDPISGHVSLFWYQQALGQGPEFLTYFQNEAQLDKSGLPSDRFFAERPEGSVSTLKIQRTQQEDSAVYLCASSLDARVHGYTFGSGTRLTVV.

The chain couples TRBV10-1 to TRBJ2-5; TCRdb reports TRBD2, a call that lacks DNA to check it against. Germline CDR1 reads WNHNN; CDR2 reads SYGVQD (reference sequence). The length of the CDR3 is 16 residues. No coding sequence is recorded. CDR3 region: CASSDSGLAQQETQYF.

This chain's CDR3 is CASSQRGGVYTEAFF. The chain is built from TRBV4-3 and TRBJ1-1. Germline V gene lookup returns CDR1 LGHNA and CDR2 YSLEER. The CDR3 is 15 residues long. Only the protein is available.

This sequence joins TRBV2 and TRBJ1-2; TCRdb's D call, TRBD1, is unchecked because there is no DNA. Per germline, CDR1 SNHLY and CDR2 FYNNEI. The CDR3 spans 12 residues. DNA was not recorded. The CDR3 sequence: CASSYSYYGYTF.

The V and J genes are TRBV4-2 and TRBJ1-1; TCRdb designates TRBD1, a call that cannot be tested without DNA. The length of the CDR3 is 16 residues. The DNA sequence is not available. Germline V gives CDR1 LGHNA, CDR2 YNFKEQ. CDR3 loop: CASSQDSLYRNTEAFF.

The chain has TRBV5-6 and TRBJ1-5; with no DNA, the TCRdb D assignment of TRBD1 cannot be verified. The CDR3 extends over 14 amino acids. No nucleotide data were recorded. Looked up from germline, CDR1 is SGHDT and CDR2 is YYEEEE. CDR3 in amino acids: CASSLAGPNQPQHF.

This sequence joins TRBV18 and TRBJ2-7; the D call from TCRdb, TRBD1, cannot be confirmed without DNA. CDR3 length: 12 residues. No DNA appears here. CDR1 is KGHSH, CDR2 LQKENI, per germline. The CDR3 reads CASSPDRVTQYF.

The gene calls are TRBV10-3 and TRBJ2-1. The CDR3 extends over 11 amino acids. No nucleotide data were recorded. Germline loops: CDR1 ENHRY, CDR2 SYGVKD. CDR3 sequence reads: CAISEVNEQFF.